Sequencing of this TCR beta chain was carried out in a study of cytomegalovirus exposure and HLA in healthy donors. Sequencing was performed with immunoSEQ multiplex PCR; in TCRdb, only in-frame clones are kept and a portion is missing. Here the sample spans 250,000 to 350,000 clones, around 90% being singletons. This clone came up once. Germline assignment: CDR1 SEHNR and CDR2 FQNEAQ (reference sequence). The CDR3 is 15 residues long. V dropped 2 bases and J dropped 7; count of bases not matched to a gene: 10. The receptor comes from a woman in her twenties or thirties in good health and CMV-seropositive. The sequencing sample was made of PBMCs. J is TRBJ1-2 and V is TRBV7-9; TRBD1 aligns across 7 bases. CDR3 sequence (DNA): TGTGCCAGCAGCTTACCGGGACAGCCAAGGGGTGGCTACACCTTC. Translating gives CASSLPGQPRGGYTF.